This T cell receptor beta chain was observed in a study of blood T cells in healthy people across ages. The ends were cut back, 7 bases at V and 6 bases at J, with 15 bases in the middle. The germline V gene has CDR1 SQVTM and CDR2 ANQGSEA. The CDR3 has 12 amino acids. Isolated per sample were at least 7 million PBMCs. Of note for this clonotype: Its antigen remains unidentified.

Whole-study findings and limits: Total diversity from one million sequenced T cells was likely underestimated. In long-lived donors, naive CD4+ cell counts and diversity exceeded those of aged donors.

Through a sample-barcoded 5' primer and a J-beta primer mix, a second PCR was run for 7 to 11 cycles. TCRdb fed the 5' RACE reads into MiXCR, producing one record per CDR3 protein. There are about 670,000 distinct CDR3 sequences in the sample; 52% occur only once, and about 14% lies in the top ten. The sequenced sample was blood. This receptor was taken from a woman of 80 years or more in good health. The rearrangement links TRBV29-1 to TRBJ1-1; D possibly corresponds to TRBD1 (6 bases). The CDR3 loop is CSGRGGTAEAFF. DNA for the CDR3: TGCAGCGGGCGGGGGGGCACGGCTGAAGCTTTCTTT.